The T cell receptor beta chain under discussion was sequenced for a study of T cell responses to AZD1222 COVID-19 vaccine. Worth noting for this clone: Its specificity is unknown.

Pooling covered second doses at about 4 or about 12 weeks. Study-wide points: It was only 6 or 7 AZD1222 recipients who were seropositive at baseline. Receipt of two AZD1222 doses was followed by a rise in Spike-specific TCR breadth and depth. Donors in the cohort were predominantly white British and more often female, and clonal diversity was possibly underestimated.

Repertoires were generated with immunoSEQ multiplex PCR, while TCRdb's copy carries only in-frame clones and drops some. The table shows 190,000 or so clones, with 88% occurring only once. The sequence was obtained from an adult who received the AZD1222 COVID-19 vaccine. Sequencing was performed on peripheral blood, taken 28 days after the second AZD1222 dose.

CDR3 loop: CASSASTGVNTEAFF. In nucleotides, the CDR3 is TGCGCCAGCAGCGCTTCGACAGGGGTGAACACTGAAGCTTTCTTT. The rearrangement uses TRBV5-1 and TRBJ1-1; 8 nucleotides line up with TRBD1. Germline CDR1 is SGHRS and CDR2 is YFSETQ. Unmatched junction bases numbered 5, after V lost 4 bases and J lost 0 bases. This CDR3 has 15 residues.